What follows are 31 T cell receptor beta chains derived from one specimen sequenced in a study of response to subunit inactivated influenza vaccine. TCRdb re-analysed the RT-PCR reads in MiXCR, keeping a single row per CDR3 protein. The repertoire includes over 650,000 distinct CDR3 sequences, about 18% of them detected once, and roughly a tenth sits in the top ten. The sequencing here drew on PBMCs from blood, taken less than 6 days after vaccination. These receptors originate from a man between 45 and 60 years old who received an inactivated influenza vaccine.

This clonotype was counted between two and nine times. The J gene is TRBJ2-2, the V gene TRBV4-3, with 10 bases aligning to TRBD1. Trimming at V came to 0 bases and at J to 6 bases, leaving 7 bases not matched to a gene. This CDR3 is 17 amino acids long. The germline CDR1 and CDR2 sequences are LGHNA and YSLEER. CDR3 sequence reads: CASSQDLWDRGPGELFF. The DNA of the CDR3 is TGCGCCAGCAGCCAAGATTTGTGGGACAGGGGCCCCGGGGAGCTGTTTTTT.

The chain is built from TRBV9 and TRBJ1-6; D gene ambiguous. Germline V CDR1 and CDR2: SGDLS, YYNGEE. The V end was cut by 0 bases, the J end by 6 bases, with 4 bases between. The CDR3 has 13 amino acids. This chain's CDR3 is CASSVGSNSPLHF. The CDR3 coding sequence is TGTGCCAGCAGCGTAGGAAGTAATTCACCCCTCCACTTT.

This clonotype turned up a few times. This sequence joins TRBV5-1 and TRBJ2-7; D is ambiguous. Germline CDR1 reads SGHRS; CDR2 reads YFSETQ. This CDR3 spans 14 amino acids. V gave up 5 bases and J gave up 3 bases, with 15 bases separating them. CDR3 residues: CASSVQTASYEQYF. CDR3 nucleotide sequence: TGCGCCAGCAGTGTCCAGACGGCAAGCTACGAGCAGTACTTC. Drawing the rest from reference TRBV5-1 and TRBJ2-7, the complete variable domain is KAGVTQTPRYLIKTRGQQVTLSCSPISGHRSVSWYQQTPGQGLQFLFEYFSETQRNKGNFPGRFSGRQFSNSRSEMNVSTLELGDSALYLCASSVQTASYEQYFGPGTRLTVT.

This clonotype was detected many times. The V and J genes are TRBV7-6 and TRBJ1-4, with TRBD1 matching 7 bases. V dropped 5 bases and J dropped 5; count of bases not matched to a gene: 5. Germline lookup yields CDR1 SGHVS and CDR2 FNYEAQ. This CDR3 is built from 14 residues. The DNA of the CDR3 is TGTGCCAGCAGCCGGGGACAGCAGAATGAAAAACTGTTTTTT. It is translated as CASSRGQQNEKLFF. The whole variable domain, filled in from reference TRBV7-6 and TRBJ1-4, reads GAGVSQSPRYKVTKRGQDVALRCDPISGHVSLYWYRQALGQGPEFLTYFNYEAQQDKSGLPNDRFSAERPEGSISTLTIQRTEQRDSAMYRCASSRGQQNEKLFFGSGTQLSVL.

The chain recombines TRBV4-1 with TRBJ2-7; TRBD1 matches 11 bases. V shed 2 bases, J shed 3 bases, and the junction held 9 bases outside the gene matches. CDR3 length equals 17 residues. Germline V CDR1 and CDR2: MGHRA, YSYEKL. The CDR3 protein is CASSQPQGQGGFYEQYF. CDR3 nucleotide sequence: TGCGCCAGCAGCCAACCACAGGGACAGGGGGGCTTCTACGAGCAGTACTTC.

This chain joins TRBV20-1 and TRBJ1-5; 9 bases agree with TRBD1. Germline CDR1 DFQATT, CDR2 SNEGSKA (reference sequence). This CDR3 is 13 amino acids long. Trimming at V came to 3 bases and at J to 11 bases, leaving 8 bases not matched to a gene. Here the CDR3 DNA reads TGCAGTGCTAGGGGGGACAGGGCTCGGTCCCAGCATTTT. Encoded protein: CSARGDRARSQHF.

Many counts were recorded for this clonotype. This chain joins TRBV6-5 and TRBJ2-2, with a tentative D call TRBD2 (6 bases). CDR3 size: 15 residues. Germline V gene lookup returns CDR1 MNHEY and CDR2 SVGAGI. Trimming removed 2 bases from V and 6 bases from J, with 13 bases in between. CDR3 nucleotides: TGTGCCAGCAGTTACGGGGACTCGTGGTCCGGGGAGCTGTTTTTT. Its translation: CASSYGDSWSGELFF.

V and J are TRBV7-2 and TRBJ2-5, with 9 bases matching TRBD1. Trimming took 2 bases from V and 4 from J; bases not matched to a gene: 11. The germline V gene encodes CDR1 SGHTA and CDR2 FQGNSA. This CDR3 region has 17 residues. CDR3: CASSLLGGTGPGETQYF. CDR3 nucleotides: TGTGCCAGCAGCTTATTGGGGGGGACAGGGCCAGGAGAGACCCAGTACTTC.

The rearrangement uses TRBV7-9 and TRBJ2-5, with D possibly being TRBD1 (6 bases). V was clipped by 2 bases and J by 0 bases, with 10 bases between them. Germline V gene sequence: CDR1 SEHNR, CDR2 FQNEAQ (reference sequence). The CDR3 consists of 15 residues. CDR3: CASSLSGGHQETQYF. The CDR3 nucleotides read TGTGCCAGCAGCTTAAGTGGGGGCCACCAAGAGACCCAGTACTTC.

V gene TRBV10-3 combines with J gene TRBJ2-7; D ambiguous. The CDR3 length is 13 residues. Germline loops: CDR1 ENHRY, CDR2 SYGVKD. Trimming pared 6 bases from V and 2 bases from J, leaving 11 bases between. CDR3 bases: TGTGCCATCAGCCGGACGGCACCCTACGAGCAGTACTTC. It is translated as CAISRTAPYEQYF.

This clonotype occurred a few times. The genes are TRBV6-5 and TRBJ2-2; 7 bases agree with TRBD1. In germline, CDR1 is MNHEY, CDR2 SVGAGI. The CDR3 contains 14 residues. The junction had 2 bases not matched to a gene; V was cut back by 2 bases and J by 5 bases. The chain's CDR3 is CASSYTGDTGELFF. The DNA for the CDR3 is TGTGCCAGCAGTTACACAGGGGATACCGGGGAGCTGTTTTTT.

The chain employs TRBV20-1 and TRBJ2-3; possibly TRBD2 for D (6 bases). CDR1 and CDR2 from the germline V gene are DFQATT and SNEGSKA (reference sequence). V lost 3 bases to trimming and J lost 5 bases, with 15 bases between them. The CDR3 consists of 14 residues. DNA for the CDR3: TGCAGTGCTAGGGGTCGGGGGTATGAAGATACGCAGTATTTT. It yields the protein CSARGRGYEDTQYF.

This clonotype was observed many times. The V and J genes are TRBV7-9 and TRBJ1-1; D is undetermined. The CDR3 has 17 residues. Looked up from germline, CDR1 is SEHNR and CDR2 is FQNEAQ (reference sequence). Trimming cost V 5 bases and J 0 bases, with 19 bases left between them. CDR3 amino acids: CASSPRSLTEVNTEAFF. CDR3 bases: TGTGCCAGCAGCCCACGTTCCCTAACTGAAGTGAACACTGAAGCTTTCTTT. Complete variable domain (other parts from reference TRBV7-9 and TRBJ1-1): DTGVSQNPRHKITKRGQNVTFRCDPISEHNRLYWYRQTLGQGPEFLTYFQNEAQLEKSRLLSDRFSAERPKGSFSTLEIQRTEQGDSAMYLCASSPRSLTEVNTEAFFGQGTRLTVV.

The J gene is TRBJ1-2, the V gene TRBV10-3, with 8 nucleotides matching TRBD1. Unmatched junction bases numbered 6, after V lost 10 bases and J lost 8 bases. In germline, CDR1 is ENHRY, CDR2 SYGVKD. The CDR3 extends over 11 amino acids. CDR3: CATVDRAGYTF. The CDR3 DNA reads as TGTGCCACCGTGGACAGGGCGGGCTACACCTTC.

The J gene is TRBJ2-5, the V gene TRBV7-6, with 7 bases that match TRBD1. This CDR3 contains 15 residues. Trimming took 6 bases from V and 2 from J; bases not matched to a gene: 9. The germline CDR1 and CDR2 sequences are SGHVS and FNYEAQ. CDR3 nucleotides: TGTGCCAGCAGATCGGGGACAGTCGAACAAGAGACCCAGTACTTC. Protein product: CASRSGTVEQETQYF.

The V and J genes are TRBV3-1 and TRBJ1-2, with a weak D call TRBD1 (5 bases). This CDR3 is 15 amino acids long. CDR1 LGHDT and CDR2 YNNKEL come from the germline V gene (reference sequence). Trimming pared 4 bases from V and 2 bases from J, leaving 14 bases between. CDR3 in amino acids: CASSPHGGENYGYTF. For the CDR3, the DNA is TGTGCCAGCAGCCCCCATGGGGGTGAAAACTATGGCTACACCTTC.

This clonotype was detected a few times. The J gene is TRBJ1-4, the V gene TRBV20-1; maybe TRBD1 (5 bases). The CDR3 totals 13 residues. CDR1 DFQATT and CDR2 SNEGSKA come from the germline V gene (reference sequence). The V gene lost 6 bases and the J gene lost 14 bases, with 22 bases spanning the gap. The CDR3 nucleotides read TGCAGTGCAGAACGACCTCAGGGTTCTCAGCTGTTTTTT. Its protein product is CSAERPQGSQLFF.

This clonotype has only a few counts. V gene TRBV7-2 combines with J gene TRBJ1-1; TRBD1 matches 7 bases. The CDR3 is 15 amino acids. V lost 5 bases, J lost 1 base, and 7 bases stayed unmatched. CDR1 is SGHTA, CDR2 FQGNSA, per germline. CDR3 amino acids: CASSPQGSRNTEAFF. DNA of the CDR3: TGTGCCAGCAGCCCACAGGGGTCAAGGAACACTGAAGCTTTCTTT.

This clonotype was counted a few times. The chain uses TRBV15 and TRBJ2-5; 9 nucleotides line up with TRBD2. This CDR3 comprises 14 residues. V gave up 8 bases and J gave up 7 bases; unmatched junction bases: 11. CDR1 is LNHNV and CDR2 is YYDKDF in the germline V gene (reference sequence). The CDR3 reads CATGRGGAEVTQYF. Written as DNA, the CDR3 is TGTGCCACCGGGCGCGGGGGGGCCGAGGTGACCCAGTACTTC.

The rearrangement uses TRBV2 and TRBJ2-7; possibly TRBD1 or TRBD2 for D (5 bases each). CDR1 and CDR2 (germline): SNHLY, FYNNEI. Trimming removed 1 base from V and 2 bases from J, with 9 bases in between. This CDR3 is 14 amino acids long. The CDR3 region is CASSEGDRPYEQYF. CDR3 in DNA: TGTGCCAGCAGTGAAGGGGACCGACCCTACGAGCAGTACTTC.

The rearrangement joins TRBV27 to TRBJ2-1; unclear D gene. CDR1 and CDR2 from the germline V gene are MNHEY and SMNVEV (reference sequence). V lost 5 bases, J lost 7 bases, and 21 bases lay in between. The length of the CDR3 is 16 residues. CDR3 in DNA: TGTGCCAGCAGTAGTCTCTTAGAAGGGTCGACGAATGAGCAGTTCTTC. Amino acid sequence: CASSSLLEGSTNEQFF.

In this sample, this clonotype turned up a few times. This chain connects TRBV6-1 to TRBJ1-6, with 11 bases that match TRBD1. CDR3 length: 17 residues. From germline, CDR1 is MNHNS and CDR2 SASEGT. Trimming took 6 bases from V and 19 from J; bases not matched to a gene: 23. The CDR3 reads CASSSLGFRTGGSSGHF. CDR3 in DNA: TGTGCCAGCAGCTCCCTGGGATTCCGGACAGGGGGCTCCTCGGGACACTTT.

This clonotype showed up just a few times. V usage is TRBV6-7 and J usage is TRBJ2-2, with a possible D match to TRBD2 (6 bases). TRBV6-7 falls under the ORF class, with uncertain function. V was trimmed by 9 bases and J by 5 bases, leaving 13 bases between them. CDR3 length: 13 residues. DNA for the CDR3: TGTGCCAGTTCCTCGGGGGAGACCGGGGAGCTGTTTTTT. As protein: CASSSGETGELFF.

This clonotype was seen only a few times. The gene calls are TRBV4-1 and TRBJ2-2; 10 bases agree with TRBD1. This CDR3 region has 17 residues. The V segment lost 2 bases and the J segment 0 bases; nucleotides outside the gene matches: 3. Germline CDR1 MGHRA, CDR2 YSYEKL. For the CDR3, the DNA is TGCGCCAGCAGCCAAACTGGACAGGGGGCGAACACCGGGGAGCTGTTTTTT. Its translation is CASSQTGQGANTGELFF.

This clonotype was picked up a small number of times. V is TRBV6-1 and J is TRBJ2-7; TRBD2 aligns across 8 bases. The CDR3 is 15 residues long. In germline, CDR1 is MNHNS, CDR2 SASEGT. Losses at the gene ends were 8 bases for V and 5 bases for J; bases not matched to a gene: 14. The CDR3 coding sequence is TGTGCCAGCGGGCGTCCGGGGACTAGGTCCAACGAGCAGTACTTC. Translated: CASGRPGTRSNEQYF.

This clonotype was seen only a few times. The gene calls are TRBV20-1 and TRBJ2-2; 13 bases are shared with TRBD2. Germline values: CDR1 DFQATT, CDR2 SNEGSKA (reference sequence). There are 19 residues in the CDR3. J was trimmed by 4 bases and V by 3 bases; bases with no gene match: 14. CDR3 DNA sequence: TGCAGTGCTAGGGGAGTGAAACTAGCGGGAGGGCCGAGCACCGGGGAGCTGTTTTTT. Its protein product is CSARGVKLAGGPSTGELFF.

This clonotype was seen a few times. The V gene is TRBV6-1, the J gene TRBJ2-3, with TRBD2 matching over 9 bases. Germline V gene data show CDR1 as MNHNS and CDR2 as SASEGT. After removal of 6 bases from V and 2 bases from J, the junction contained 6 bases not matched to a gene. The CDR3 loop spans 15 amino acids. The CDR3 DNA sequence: TGTGCCAGCAGACCAGCGGGGGGTTACACAGATACGCAGTATTTT. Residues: CASRPAGGYTDTQYF.

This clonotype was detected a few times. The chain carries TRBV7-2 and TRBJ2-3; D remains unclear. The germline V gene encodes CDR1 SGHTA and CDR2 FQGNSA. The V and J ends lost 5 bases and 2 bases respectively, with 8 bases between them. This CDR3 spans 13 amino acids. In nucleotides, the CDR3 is TGTGCCAGCAGCGCGGCCCACACAGATACGCAGTATTTT. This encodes CASSAAHTDTQYF.

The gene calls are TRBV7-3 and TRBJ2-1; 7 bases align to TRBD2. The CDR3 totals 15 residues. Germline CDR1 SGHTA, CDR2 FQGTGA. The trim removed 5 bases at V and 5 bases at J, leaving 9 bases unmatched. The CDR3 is CASSPSGGVDNEQFF. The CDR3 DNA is TGTGCCAGCAGCCCTAGTGGGGGGGTGGACAATGAGCAGTTCTTC.

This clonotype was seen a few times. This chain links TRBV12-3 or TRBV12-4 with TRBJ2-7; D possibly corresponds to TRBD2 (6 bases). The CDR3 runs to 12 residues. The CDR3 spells CASSRALAEQYF. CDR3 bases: TGTGCTTCTTCTCGGGCACTAGCCGAGCAGTACTTC.

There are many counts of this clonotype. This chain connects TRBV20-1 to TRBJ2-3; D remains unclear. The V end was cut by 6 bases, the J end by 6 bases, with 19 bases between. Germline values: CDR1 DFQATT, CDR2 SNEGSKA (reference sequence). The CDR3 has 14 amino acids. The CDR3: CSAPLDPPFDTQYF. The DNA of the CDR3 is TGCAGTGCACCCTTGGATCCCCCTTTTGATACGCAGTATTTT.